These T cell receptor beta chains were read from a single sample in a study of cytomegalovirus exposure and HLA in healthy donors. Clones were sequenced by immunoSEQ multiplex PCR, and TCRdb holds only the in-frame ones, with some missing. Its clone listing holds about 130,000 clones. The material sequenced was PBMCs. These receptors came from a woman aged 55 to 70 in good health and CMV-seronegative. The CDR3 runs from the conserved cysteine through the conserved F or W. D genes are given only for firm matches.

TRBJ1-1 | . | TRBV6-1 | CASSDLGLNTEAFF | TGTGCCAGCAGTGATCTGGGCTTGAACACTGAAGCTTTCTTT
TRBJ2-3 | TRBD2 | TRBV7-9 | CASSPLAGELDTQYF | TGTGCCAGCAGCCCACTAGCGGGAGAGTTAGATACGCAGTATTTT
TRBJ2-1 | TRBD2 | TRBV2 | CASSVSGGLYNEQFF | TGTGCCAGCAGTGTTAGCGGGGGTCTTTACAATGAGCAGTTCTTC
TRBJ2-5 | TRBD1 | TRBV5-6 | CASSLFDSQGAQYF | TGTGCCAGCAGCTTGTTTGACTCCCAGGGGGCCCAGTACTTC
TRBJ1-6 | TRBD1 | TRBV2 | CASSVQGDSPLHF | TGTGCCAGCAGTGTTCAGGGGGATTCACCCCTCCACTTT
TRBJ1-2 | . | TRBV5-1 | CASSVQGRTGYTF | TGCGCCAGCAGCGTACAGGGTCGTACTGGCTACACCTTC
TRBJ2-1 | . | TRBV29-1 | CSVGSGGETYNEQFF | TGCAGCGTTGGGTCAGGAGGGGAAACCTACAATGAGCAGTTCTTC
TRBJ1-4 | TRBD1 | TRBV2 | CASSDRGVNEKLFF | TGTGCCAGCAGTGACAGGGGGGTCAATGAAAAACTGTTTTTT
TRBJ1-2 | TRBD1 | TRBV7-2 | CASSTIRQGGTNYGYTF | TGTGCCAGCAGCACAATACGACAGGGTGGGACTAACTATGGCTACACCTTC
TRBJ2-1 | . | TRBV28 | CASSLSGREQFF | TGTGCCAGCAGTTTAAGTGGGAGGGAGCAGTTCTTC
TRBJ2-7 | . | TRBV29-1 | CSVASSYEQYF | TGCAGCGTCGCGAGCTCCTACGAGCAGTACTTC
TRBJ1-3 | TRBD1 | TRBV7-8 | CASSWASRTGGNTIYF | TGTGCCAGCAGCTGGGCGTCCCGGACAGGGGGAAACACCATATATTTT
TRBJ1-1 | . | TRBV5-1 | CASSLEAGGTEAFF | TGCGCCAGCAGCTTGGAGGCAGGAGGCACTGAAGCTTTCTTT
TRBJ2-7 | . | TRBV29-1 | CSVEGSGPREQYF | TGCAGCGTTGAAGGTTCAGGGCCTCGGGAGCAGTACTTC
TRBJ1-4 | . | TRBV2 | CASSPGGNGGEKLFF | TGTGCCAGCAGCCCGGGAGGGAATGGAGGTGAAAAACTGTTTTTT
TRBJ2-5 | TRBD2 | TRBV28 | CASGLPLMELAVDRGETQYF | TGTGCCAGCGGCCTTCCCCTTATGGAACTAGCGGTTGACCGCGGAGAGACCCAGTACTTC
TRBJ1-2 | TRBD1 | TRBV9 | CASSVEGQNGYTF | TGTGCCAGCAGCGTAGAGGGACAGAATGGCTACACCTTC
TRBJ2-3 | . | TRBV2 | CASSGQISTDTQYF | TGTGCCAGCAGTGGACAGATTTCCACAGATACGCAGTATTTT
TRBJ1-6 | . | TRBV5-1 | CASSLERGRADNSSPLHF | TGCGCCAGCAGCTTGGAAAGGGGTAGGGCAGACAACTCTTCACCCCTCCACTTT
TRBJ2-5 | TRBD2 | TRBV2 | CASSEFLTSGSGETQYF | TGTGCCAGCAGTGAATTCCTCACTAGCGGCAGCGGGGAGACCCAGTACTTC
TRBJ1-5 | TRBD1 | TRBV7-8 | CASNPDRGANQPQHF | TGTGCCAGCAACCCAGACAGGGGCGCTAATCAGCCCCAGCATTTT